This T cell receptor beta chain was obtained from a study of Graves' ophthalmopathy and Graves' hyperthyroidism (dated by TCRdb to 2017 to 2018). Context from the whole study: Peripheral blood was collected before any treatment was given, at the time of initial diagnosis. TCR beta repertoire signatures were used to distinguish Graves' ophthalmopathy from Graves' hyperthyroidism and to predict progression to ophthalmopathy. In total, 135 blood samples were TCR-sequenced: 43 ophthalmopathy, approximately 75 hyperthyroidism and about 17 hyperthyroidism-to-ophthalmopathy patients. To explore V-J signatures distinguishing ophthalmopathy from hyperthyroidism, a discovery set of around 97 patients (roughly 42 ophthalmopathy, 55 to 60 stable hyperthyroidism) was enrolled. An independent validation cohort was composed of about 20 hyperthyroidism patients and around 16 patients who later progressed from hyperthyroidism to ophthalmopathy. In roughly six hyperthyroidism patients, the T-cell repertoires found in thyroid tissue were compared with those found in blood. Once sampling was done, hyperthyroidism patients were given methimazole at a starting dose of 30 mg daily, while ophthalmopathy patients were given high-dose intravenous methylprednisolone. The 100 or so discovery patients were randomly split 7:3 into training and test sets.

For repertoire sequencing, the TCR beta CDR3 regions were amplified from RNA transcripts. The first round of RT-PCR was done with HTBI primers and the Qiagen OneStep RT-PCR kit, and was followed by a second round of multiplex PCR, then size selection and purification. Libraries were sequenced paired-end with 100 bp reads on an Illumina HiSeq2000. The authors' pipeline ran thus. SOAPnuke was used to process the reads, throwing out any read that had adapters, had uncalled bases, had a mean Phred below 15, or lacked an exact constant-primer or identifier match. High-quality paired reads were merged with COPE v1.2.5. Each unique nucleotide sequence was treated as a clonotype, and MiTCR v1.1 was used to align the clonotypes to the IMGT TRB V, D and J references. The analysis was limited to V-J combinations with a frequency above 0.0001, which together covered approximately 99% of repertoires. A TCR clonal expansion and chaos score per V-J combination was defined as the ratio of F50 clonal expansion to chaos observed in the TCRdist matrix. Welch's t-statistics and random forest were used to reduce the features to roughly 14 V-J combinations, which were then used as input to a naive Bayes classifier. Thyroid-blood repertoire similarity was quantified with the Morisita-Horn index. Using fastp trimming at Q25 and MiXCR clonotype assembly, TCRdb reanalyzed the public sequencing data and kept in-frame beta chains. Each entry is one CDR3 protein sequence, shown with its most common DNA and genes. These V and J calls are TCRdb output, not the study's own analysis. In all, the sample holds some 160,000 distinct CDR3 sequences, and around 40% of those were seen once. The ten largest account for over 7% of the sample.

CDR1 is given as LNHDA and CDR2 as SQIVND, both from the germline V gene (reference sequence). Germline trimming amounts to 7 bases on V and 2 bases on J, with 5 as the count of junction bases outside the gene matches. The CDR3 spans 14 residues, from the cysteine through the phenylalanine. The read is trimmed to its CDR3 DNA, 42 bases read in frame from base 1. Paper-wide results and their limitations: Sample size was not statistically predetermined, and group allocation was not concealed from the investigators. Most expanded thyroid clonotypes with frequency above 0.001 were also detected in blood, suggesting blood repertoires may reflect the thyroid immune response. In validation, the model predicted ophthalmopathy progression with roughly 68% sensitivity and roughly 72% specificity; roughly eleven predicted patients were CT-confirmed with GO in a median of approximately 6.5 months. Ophthalmopathy was separated from stable hyperthyroidism by the 13-signature model with about 90% sensitivity and about 81% specificity in cross-validation and with 80%/75% in the test set.

Ophthalmopathy patients had moderately to severely active disease, Clinical Activity Score of at least 3, NOSPECS grade of at least 4, and disease duration under 3 months. Patients were excluded if they had other autoimmune diseases, uncontrolled infections, pregnancy or lactation. Diagnosis was based on clinical symptoms, serum thyroxine, TRAb, thyroid ultrasound and orbital computed tomography. PBMCs were isolated from about 9.2 ml of fresh peripheral blood by Ficoll-Paque density gradient centrifugation. Total RNA was extracted with Trizol reagent and quality-checked on an Agilent 2100 Bioanalyzer. With respect to this clonotype: It has no known antigen specificity. Base quality data are lacking; no much larger clone is found one base away.

This receptor was obtained from a man aged 25-40 years with Graves' ophthalmopathy. Donor details come from another sample of the same person, matched by shared clones. The chain is made from TRBV19 and TRBJ2-3, and 8 junctional nucleotides match TRBD2. Specimen: peripheral blood. The nucleotide sequence is given as TGTGCCAGTAAAGGACTAGCTGCCACAGATACGCAGTATTTT. Its product reads: CASKGLAATDTQYF.